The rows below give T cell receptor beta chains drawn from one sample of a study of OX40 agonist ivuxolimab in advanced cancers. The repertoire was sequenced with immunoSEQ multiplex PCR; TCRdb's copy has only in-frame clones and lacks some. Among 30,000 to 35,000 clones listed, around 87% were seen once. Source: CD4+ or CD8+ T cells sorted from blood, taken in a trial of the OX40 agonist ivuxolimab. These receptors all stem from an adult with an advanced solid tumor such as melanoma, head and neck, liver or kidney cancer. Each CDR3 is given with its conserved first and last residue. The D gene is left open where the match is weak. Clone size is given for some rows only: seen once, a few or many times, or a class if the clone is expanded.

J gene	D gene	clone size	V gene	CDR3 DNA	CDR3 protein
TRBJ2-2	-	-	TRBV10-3	TGTGCCATCAGTGAGACTAGCCCCGGGGAGCTGTTTTTT	CAISETSPGELFF
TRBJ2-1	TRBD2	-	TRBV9	TGTGCCAGCAGCGTAGCCTCGGGACTAGGATCCTACAATGAGCAGTTCTTC	CASSVASGLGSYNEQFF
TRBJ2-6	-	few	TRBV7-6	TGTGCCAGCAGCCCTTCCTTTTCGGCTGGGGCCAACGTCCTGACTTTC	CASSPSFSAGANVLTF
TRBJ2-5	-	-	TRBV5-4	TGTGCCAGCAGGGGCGGAGAGACCCAGTACTTC	CASRGGETQYF
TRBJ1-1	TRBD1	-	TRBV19	TGTGCCAGTAGCACAGGGGAGAACACTGAAGCTTTCTTT	CASSTGENTEAFF
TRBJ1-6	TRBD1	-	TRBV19	TGTGCCAGTAGTCAACCGGGACAGGGTAGGATTTCACCCCTCCACTTT	CASSQPGQGRISPLHF
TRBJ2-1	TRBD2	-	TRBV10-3	TGTGCCGCCAAAACTAGCGGGGTTCTTGAGGAGCAGTTCTTC	CAAKTSGVLEEQFF
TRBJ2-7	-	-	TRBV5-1	TGCGCCAGCAGCTTGGACGGGACTTGGGTCGAGCAGTACTTC	CASSLDGTWVEQYF
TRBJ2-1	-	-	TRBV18	TGTGCCAGCTCACGCGGGACAATTTCTGAGCAGTTCTTC	CASSRGTISEQFF
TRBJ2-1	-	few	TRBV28	TGTGCCAGCAGTATCCCTACCCGGGGTGAGCAGTTCTTC	CASSIPTRGEQFF
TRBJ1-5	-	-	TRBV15	TGTGCCACCAGCAGAGCTTGGGGGAGGGGCGGTCAGCCCCAGCATTTT	CATSRAWGRGGQPQHF
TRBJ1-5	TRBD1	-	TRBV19	TGTGCCAGTAGTCGACGGACAGGGGGACAGGGTCAGCCCCAGCATTTT	CASSRRTGGQGQPQHF
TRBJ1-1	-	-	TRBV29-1	TGCAGCGTTTTTCCGGGAAGATCGGAGGCTTTCTTT	CSVFPGRSEAFF
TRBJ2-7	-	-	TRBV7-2	TGTGCCAGCAGCTTAGTTGGGGCTAGCACTCAACGGCAGTACTTC	CASSLVGASTQRQYF
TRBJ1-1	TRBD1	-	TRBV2	TGTGCCAGCATCCACCGGGACAGGGTCACTGAAGCTTTCTTT	CASIHRDRVTEAFF
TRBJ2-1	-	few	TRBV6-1	TGTGCCAGCAGATCCACAGGGAGAGACTACAATGAGCAGTTCTTC	CASRSTGRDYNEQFF
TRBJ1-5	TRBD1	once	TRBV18	TGTGCCAGCTCACCGCTGGACAGGGATACTCAGCCCCAGCATTTT	CASSPLDRDTQPQHF
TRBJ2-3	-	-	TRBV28	TGTGCCAGCAGTTATAACAGGGAGAGCACAGATACGCAGTATTTT	CASSYNRESTDTQYF
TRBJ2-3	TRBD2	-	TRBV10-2	TGCGCCAGCGGACTAGCGGGAGTTAAAGATACGCAGTATTTT	CASGLAGVKDTQYF
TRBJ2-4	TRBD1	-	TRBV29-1	TGCAGCGTTGAGCTACGGGGACAGATTTACATTCAGTACTTC	CSVELRGQIYIQYF
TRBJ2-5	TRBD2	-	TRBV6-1	TGTGCCAGCAGTGAAGGTTGGGGGGGGGAGACCCAGTACTTC	CASSEGWGGETQYF
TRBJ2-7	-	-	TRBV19	TGTGCCAGTAGTATAAGGGACTTCTCCTACGAGCAGTACTTC	CASSIRDFSYEQYF
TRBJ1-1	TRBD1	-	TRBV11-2	TGTGCCAGCAACTCGGGACAGGGGTCACCCCCCGGGAACACTGAAGCTTTCTTT	CASNSGQGSPPGNTEAFF
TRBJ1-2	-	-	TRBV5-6	TGTGCCAGCCTGAAAGGCATGGGAAACTATGGCTACACCTTC	CASLKGMGNYGYTF
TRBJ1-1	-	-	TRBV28	TGTGCCAGCACCTCCCATTGGCGGGGGGCGAATCGGAACACTGAAGCTTTCTTT	CASTSHWRGANRNTEAFF
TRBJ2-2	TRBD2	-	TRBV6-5	TGTGCCAGCAGTTACAACGGGAGGCTTAACACCGGGGAGCTGTTTTTT	CASSYNGRLNTGELFF
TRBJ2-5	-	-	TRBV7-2	TGTGCCAGCAGCTTAGGTTTTGCCGGGACGGAAGAGACCCAGTACTTC	CASSLGFAGTEETQYF
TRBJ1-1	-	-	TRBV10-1	TGCGCCAGCAGTAGGGGGGGGAGGCTAACTGAAGCTTTCTTT	CASSRGGRLTEAFF
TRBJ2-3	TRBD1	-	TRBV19	TGTGCCAGTAGTACTTCGAGACAGGGGGCGGGCACAGATACGCAGTATTTT	CASSTSRQGAGTDTQYF
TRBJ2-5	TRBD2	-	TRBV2	TGTGCCAGCATTGGGACTAGCGGCCAAGAGACCCAGTACTTC	CASIGTSGQETQYF
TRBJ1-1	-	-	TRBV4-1	TGCGCCAGCAGCCCCACAGGGAACACTGAAGCTTTCTTT	CASSPTGNTEAFF
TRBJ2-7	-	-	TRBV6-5	TGTGCCAGCAGCGTCGGTTACGAGCAGTACTTC	CASSVGYEQYF
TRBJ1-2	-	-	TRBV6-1	TGTGCCAGCAGTCTTGCTACCGGGCCGAGGGGAGGCTACACCTTC	CASSLATGPRGGYTF
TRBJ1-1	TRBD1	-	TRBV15	TGTGCCACCAGCCCGCGGACAGGGGAGAACACTGAAGCTTTCTTT	CATSPRTGENTEAFF
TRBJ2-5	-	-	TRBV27	TGTGCCAGCAGTCCACACCCACTAGCAGAGACCCAGTACTTC	CASSPHPLAETQYF
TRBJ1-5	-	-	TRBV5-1	TGCGCCAGCAGCTTGGGCCACGGGGGCGCGTATCAGCCCCAGCATTTT	CASSLGHGGAYQPQHF
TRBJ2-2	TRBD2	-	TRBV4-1	TGCGCCAGCAGCCAATCTGGGACTAGCGGGACCGGGGAGCTGTTTTTT	CASSQSGTSGTGELFF
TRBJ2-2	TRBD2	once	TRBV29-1	TGCAGCGTTGGGGGACTAGCGGACACCGGGGAGCTGTTTTTT	CSVGGLADTGELFF
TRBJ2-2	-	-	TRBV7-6	TGTGCCAGCAGCTTAGCAGGGGTAGGACTAACGAACACCGGGGAGCTGTTTTTT	CASSLAGVGLTNTGELFF
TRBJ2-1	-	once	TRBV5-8	TGTGCCAGCAGCTTGGAACAGGCTAGCGTCAATGAGCAGTTCTTC	CASSLEQASVNEQFF
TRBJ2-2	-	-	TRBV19	TGTGCCAGTACCGGGGCAGCCGGGGAGCTGTTTTTT	CASTGAAGELFF